This T cell receptor (beta chain) was found in a study of blood T cell repertoires in COVID-19. In the study overall: Samples of COVID-19 (acute and convalescent) were obtained from the United States, Italy and Spain. The analysed material was cDNA or gDNA that came from T cells, B-cell-depleted T cells, or PBMCs.

Per the study methods: From reference gene primer amplification, estimates of nucleated cell counts were derived. The protocol was immunoSEQ multiplex PCR, while the TCRdb copy is restricted to in-frame clones and leaves out a portion. V, J and clone size are taken as reported in that table, and D and trimming were inferred from the DNA itself. This table holds tens of thousands of clones, more than 90% found once. Trimming removed 1 base at V and 2 bases at J, with 12 bases between. The germline CDR1 and CDR2 sequences are SGHTA and FQGNSA. The CDR3 consists of 15 residues. The TCR comes from a human donor with active COVID-19. The donor label of this sample is uncertain. The material sequenced was peripheral blood. The V call is TRBV7-2, the J call TRBJ2-7, with D maybe TRBD2 (5 bases). The CDR3 sequence: CASSLDRAVTYEQYF. The CDR3 DNA follows: TGTGCCAGCAGCTTAGACCGAGCGGTGACCTACGAGCAGTACTTC.